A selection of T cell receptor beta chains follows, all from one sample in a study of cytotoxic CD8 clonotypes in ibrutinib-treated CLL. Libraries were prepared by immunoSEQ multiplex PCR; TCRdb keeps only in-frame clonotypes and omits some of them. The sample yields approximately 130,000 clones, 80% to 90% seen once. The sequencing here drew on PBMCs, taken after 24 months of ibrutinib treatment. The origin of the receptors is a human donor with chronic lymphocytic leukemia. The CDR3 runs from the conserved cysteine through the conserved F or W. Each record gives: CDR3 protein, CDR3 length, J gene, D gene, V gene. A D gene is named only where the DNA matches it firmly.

CDR3: CASSLGQGAYEQYF
length: 14
J: TRBJ2-7
D: TRBD1
V: TRBV5-1

CDR3: CASSMAGRANTEAFF
length: 15
J: TRBJ1-1
D: NA
V: TRBV19

CDR3: CASNRVLEQYF
length: 11
J: TRBJ2-7
D: NA
V: TRBV6-6

CDR3: CASSGRTGGGWSEQYF
length: 16
J: TRBJ2-7
D: TRBD1
V: TRBV5-1

CDR3: CASSSGLAGLQETQYF
length: 16
J: TRBJ2-5
D: TRBD2
V: TRBV11-3

CDR3: CASSLARYLNEQFF
length: 14
J: TRBJ2-1
D: NA
V: TRBV13

CDR3: CASRATNHIPDTQYF
length: 15
J: TRBJ2-3
D: NA
V: TRBV19

CDR3: CASSLSIRGLDGYTF
length: 15
J: TRBJ1-2
D: TRBD1
V: TRBV28

CDR3: CASRELWIVDTDTQYF
length: 16
J: TRBJ2-3
D: NA
V: TRBV27

CDR3: CASSWGGDGYTF
length: 12
J: TRBJ1-2
D: NA
V: TRBV6-5

CDR3: CASSFWGSGANVLTF
length: 15
J: TRBJ2-6
D: NA
V: TRBV27

CDR3: CASSHGQGDSPLHF
length: 14
J: TRBJ1-6
D: TRBD1
V: TRBV4-1

CDR3: CASSLTQGKEQFF
length: 13
J: TRBJ2-1
D: NA
V: TRBV7-9

CDR3: CASSSVSGGAGDTQYF
length: 16
J: TRBJ2-3
D: TRBD2
V: TRBV5-4

CDR3: CASSLFTQPPYEQYF
length: 15
J: TRBJ2-7
D: NA
V: TRBV7-9

CDR3: CASSQGDRDNEKLFF
length: 15
J: TRBJ1-4
D: TRBD1
V: TRBV4-3

CDR3: CASSLPGNYEQYF
length: 13
J: TRBJ2-7
D: NA
V: TRBV11-2

CDR3: CASSIVGEETQYF
length: 13
J: TRBJ2-5
D: NA
V: TRBV19

CDR3: CASSYSNSSYNSPLHF
length: 16
J: TRBJ1-6
D: NA
V: TRBV6-5

CDR3: CASSYSRQPYNEQFF
length: 15
J: TRBJ2-1
D: NA
V: TRBV6-5

CDR3: CASSHRGSTDTQYF
length: 14
J: TRBJ2-3
D: TRBD1
V: TRBV7-8

CDR3: CASSDPRTGENTIYF
length: 15
J: TRBJ1-3
D: TRBD1
V: TRBV6-1

CDR3: CASSFTGGLYEQYF
length: 14
J: TRBJ2-7
D: TRBD2
V: TRBV7-9

CDR3: CASSLSVAGNTGELFF
length: 16
J: TRBJ2-2
D: TRBD2
V: TRBV7-2

CDR3: CASSSKVGAGYEQYF
length: 15
J: NA
D: NA
V: TRBV7-6

CDR3: CSVAGLRETEAFF
length: 13
J: TRBJ1-1
D: NA
V: TRBV29-1

CDR3: CASSPGQAYNEQFF
length: 14
J: TRBJ2-1
D: TRBD1
V: TRBV7-2

CDR3: CASSYGTEAFF
length: 11
J: TRBJ1-1
D: NA
V: TRBV6-5

CDR3: CASSQDFGQPQHF
length: 13
J: TRBJ1-5
D: NA
V: TRBV4-1

CDR3: CASSPRGTGKNTEAFF
length: 16
J: TRBJ1-1
D: TRBD1
V: TRBV4-1

CDR3: CASSPLRGLNTEAFF
length: 15
J: TRBJ1-1
D: NA
V: TRBV18

CDR3: CASSAGTADGELFF
length: 14
J: TRBJ2-2
D: NA
V: TRBV7-3

CDR3: CASSSRQGNSPLHF
length: 14
J: TRBJ1-6
D: TRBD1
V: TRBV27

CDR3: CASSQRYEQYF
length: 11
J: TRBJ2-7
D: NA
V: TRBV28

CDR3: CASSRYRTGGYEQYF
length: 15
J: TRBJ2-7
D: TRBD1
V: TRBV18

CDR3: CASSQDLQGAQQQGDTIYF
length: 19
J: TRBJ1-3
D: TRBD1
V: TRBV4-1

CDR3: CASSELGTSGGTDTQYF
length: 17
J: TRBJ2-3
D: TRBD2
V: TRBV2

CDR3: CASSIRQGEATNEKLFF
length: 17
J: TRBJ1-4
D: NA
V: TRBV21-1

CDR3: CASSLDLAWGYTF
length: 13
J: TRBJ1-2
D: NA
V: TRBV11-2

CDR3: CASSYPTRGSDTQYF
length: 15
J: TRBJ2-3
D: TRBD2
V: TRBV6-6

CDR3: CASPRGMVEQYF
length: 12
J: TRBJ2-7
D: NA
V: TRBV21-1

CDR3: CASSMGVLDNSPLHF
length: 15
J: TRBJ1-6
D: NA
V: TRBV19

CDR3: CASSPLSGTSFYEQYF
length: 16
J: TRBJ2-7
D: TRBD2
V: TRBV18

CDR3: CASSVGGGSSYNSPLHF
length: 17
J: TRBJ1-6
D: NA
V: TRBV9

CDR3: CATSRGSGGAVYEQYF
length: 16
J: TRBJ2-7
D: NA
V: TRBV15

CDR3: CASSVVGMSTDTQYF
length: 15
J: TRBJ2-3
D: NA
V: TRBV9

CDR3: CAISRPDSGNTIYF
length: 14
J: TRBJ1-3
D: NA
V: TRBV10-3

CDR3: CSVEKGVRNEQYF
length: 13
J: TRBJ2-7
D: NA
V: TRBV29-1

CDR3: CASSPRRGSNYGYTF
length: 15
J: TRBJ1-2
D: NA
V: TRBV7-8

CDR3: CASSVQTGFSYEQYF
length: 15
J: TRBJ2-7
D: TRBD1
V: TRBV27